This T cell receptor beta chain originates from a study of T cell repertoires in cytomegalovirus infection. Study-level information: Through public TCR beta signatures, both CMV infection and matching HLA type were indicated. Broader study findings: In two of eight donors, the top clonotype was HLA-C-restricted CMV-specific. Cumulative frequency (of public TCR beta family members) identified carriers of CMV plus the relevant HLA.

The germline V gene has CDR1 MNHEY and CDR2 SVGAGI. V lost 0 bases and J 0 bases, leaving 10 bases between the germline ends. This CDR3 is 16 amino acids long. This clonotype was detected ten times or more. The antigen is unknown. One entry per CDR3 protein results from TCRdb running MiXCR on the reads. The sample holds 150,000 to 200,000 distinct CDR3 sequences, 25% to 30% seen once. The sample consisted of PBMCs. The chain has TRBV6-5 and TRBJ2-3; D possibly uses TRBD1 or TRBD2 (5 bases each). The receptor comes from a human donor in good health (CMV status not recorded). Some clones in this sample may be carry-over from other donors' samples. CDR3 nucleotides: TGTGCCAGCAGTTACTCGAGGGACCCTAGCACAGATACGCAGTATTTT. It translates to CASSYSRDPSTDTQYF.